This T cell receptor (beta chain) derives from a study of radiotherapy plus CTLA-4 blockade in lung cancer. Points from the study as a whole: With interferon-beta, early dynamics of blood T cell clones were reported to best predict response.

V lost 3 bases, J lost 4 bases, and 10 bases lay in between. The CDR3 is 13 amino acids. Per the germline V gene, CDR1 is SGHRS and CDR2 is YFSETQ. About this clone: Its antigen is as yet unknown.

The method was immunoSEQ multiplex PCR; TCRdb's version includes in-frame clones alone and lacks a portion of them. The sample holds roughly 45,000 clones, over 55% seen once. This specimen consisted of peripheral blood, obtained from a patient treated with radiotherapy plus ipilimumab. This TCR derives from a human donor with non-small cell lung cancer who had a partial response to radiotherapy plus ipilimumab. The chain couples TRBV5-1 to TRBJ1-2; D is unclear. Here the CDR3 reads CASSYQTGYGYTF. DNA for the CDR3: TGCGCCAGCAGCTACCAAACCGGCTATGGCTACACCTTC.